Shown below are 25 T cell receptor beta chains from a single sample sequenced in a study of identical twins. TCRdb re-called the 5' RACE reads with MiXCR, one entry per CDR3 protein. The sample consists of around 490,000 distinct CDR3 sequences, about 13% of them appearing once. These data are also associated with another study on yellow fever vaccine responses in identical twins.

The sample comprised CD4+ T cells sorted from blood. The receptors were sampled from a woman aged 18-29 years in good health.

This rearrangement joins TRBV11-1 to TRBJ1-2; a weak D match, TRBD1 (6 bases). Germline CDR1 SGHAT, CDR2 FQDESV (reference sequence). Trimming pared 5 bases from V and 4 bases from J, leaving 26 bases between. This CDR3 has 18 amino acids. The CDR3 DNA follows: TGTGCCAGCAGCCGCGAATGGAATCTAGGACAGCCCCTCTATGGCTACACCTTC. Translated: CASSREWNLGQPLYGYTF.

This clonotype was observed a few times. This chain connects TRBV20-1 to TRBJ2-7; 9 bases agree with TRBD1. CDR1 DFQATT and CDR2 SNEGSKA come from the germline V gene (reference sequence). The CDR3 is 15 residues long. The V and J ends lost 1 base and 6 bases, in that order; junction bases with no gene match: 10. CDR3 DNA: TGCAGTGCTAGAGTTCCCGGGACAGGGAATGCCGAGCAGTACTTC. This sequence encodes CSARVPGTGNAEQYF.

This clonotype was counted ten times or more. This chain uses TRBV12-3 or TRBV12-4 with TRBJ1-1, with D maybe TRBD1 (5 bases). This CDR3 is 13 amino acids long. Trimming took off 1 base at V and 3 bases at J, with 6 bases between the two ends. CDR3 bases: TGTGCCAGCAGTTTAGAAGGGGACACTGAAGCTTTCTTT. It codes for CASSLEGDTEAFF.

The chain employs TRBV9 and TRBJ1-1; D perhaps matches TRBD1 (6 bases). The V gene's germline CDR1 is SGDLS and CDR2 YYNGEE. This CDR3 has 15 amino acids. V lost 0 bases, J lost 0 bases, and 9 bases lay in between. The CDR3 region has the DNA TGTGCCAGCAGCGTAGGGGGGCGGCTGAACACTGAAGCTTTCTTT. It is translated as CASSVGGRLNTEAFF.

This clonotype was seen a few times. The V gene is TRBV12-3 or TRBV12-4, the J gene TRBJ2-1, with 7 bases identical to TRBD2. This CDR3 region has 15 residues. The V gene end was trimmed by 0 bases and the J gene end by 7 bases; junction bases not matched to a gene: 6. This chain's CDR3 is CASSLAGGPQNEQFF. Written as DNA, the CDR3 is TGTGCCAGCAGTTTAGCGGGAGGGCCCCAAAATGAGCAGTTCTTC.

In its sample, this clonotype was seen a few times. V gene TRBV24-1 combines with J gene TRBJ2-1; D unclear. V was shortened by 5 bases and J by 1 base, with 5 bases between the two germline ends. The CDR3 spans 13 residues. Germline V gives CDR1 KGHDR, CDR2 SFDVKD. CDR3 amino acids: CATSGLSYNEQFF. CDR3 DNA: TGTGCCACCAGTGGGTTATCCTACAATGAGCAGTTCTTC.

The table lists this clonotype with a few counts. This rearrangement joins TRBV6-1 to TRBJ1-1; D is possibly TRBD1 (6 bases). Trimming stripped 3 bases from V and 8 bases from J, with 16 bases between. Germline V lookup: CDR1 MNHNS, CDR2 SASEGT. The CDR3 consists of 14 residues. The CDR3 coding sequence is TGTGCCAGCAGTGAGGGGTCATCAGACAGGGAAGCTTTCTTT. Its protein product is CASSEGSSDREAFF.

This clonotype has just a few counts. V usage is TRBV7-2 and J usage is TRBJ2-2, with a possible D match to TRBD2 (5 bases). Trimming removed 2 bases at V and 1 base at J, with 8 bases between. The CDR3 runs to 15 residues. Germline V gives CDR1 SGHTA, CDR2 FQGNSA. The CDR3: CASSLRRGNTGELFF. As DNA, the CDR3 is TGTGCCAGCAGCTTACGTCGGGGGAACACCGGGGAGCTGTTTTTT.

CDR3 DNA sequence: TGCGCCAGCAGCCACCAGCGGGGGCCCACAGATACGCAGTATTTT. Translation: CASSHQRGPTDTQYF. The rearrangement links TRBV4-1 to TRBJ2-3, with 8 bases fitting TRBD2. V shed 3 bases, J shed 2 bases, and the junction held 4 bases outside the gene matches. The V gene's germline CDR1 is MGHRA and CDR2 YSYEKL. The CDR3 length is 15 residues.

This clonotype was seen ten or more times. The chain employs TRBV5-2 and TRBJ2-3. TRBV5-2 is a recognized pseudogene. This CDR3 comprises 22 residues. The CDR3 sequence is CASNSEVGYNLLKPTDTDTQYF. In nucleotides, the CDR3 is TGTGCCAGCAACTCAGAAGTGGGGTATAACTTACTTAAACCCACTGACACAGATACGCAGTATTTT.

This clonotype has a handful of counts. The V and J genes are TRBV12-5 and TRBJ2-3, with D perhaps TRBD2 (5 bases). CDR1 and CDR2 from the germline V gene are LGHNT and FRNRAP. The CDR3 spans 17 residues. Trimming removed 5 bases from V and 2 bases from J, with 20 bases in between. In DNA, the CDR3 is TGTGCTAGTGGTCAATACCCCCGAGGGTCACACACAGATACGCAGTATTTT. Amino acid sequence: CASGQYPRGSHTDTQYF.

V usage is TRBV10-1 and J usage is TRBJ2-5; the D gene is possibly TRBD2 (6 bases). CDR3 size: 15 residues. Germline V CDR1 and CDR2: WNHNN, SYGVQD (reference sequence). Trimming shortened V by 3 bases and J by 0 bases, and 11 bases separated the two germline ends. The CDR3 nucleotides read TGCGCCAGCAGTGATGGAGCGGGCAACCAAGAGACCCAGTACTTC. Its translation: CASSDGAGNQETQYF.

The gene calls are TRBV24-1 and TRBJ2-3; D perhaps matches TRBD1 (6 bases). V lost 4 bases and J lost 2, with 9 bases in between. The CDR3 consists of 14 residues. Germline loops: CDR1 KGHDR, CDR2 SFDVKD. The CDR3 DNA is TGTGCCACCAGTGAAGCAGGGGTCACAGATACGCAGTATTTT. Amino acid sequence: CATSEAGVTDTQYF.

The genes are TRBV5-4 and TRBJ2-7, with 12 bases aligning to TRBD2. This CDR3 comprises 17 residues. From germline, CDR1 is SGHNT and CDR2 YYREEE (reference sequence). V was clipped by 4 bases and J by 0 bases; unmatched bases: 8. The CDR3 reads CASSLGTSGRTSYEQYF. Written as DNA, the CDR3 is TGTGCCAGCAGCCTTGGGACTAGCGGGCGTACCTCCTACGAGCAGTACTTC.

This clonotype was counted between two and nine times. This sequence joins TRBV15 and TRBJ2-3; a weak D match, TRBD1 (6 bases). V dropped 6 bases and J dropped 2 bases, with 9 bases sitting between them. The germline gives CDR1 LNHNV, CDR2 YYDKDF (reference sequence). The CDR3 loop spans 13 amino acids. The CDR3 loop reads CATRGTNTDTQYF. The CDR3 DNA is TGTGCCACCAGAGGGACAAACACAGATACGCAGTATTTT.

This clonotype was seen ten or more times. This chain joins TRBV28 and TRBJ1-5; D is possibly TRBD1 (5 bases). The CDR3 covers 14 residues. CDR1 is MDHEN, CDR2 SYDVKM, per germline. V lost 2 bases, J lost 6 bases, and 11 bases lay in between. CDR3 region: CASSLRQGGQPQHF. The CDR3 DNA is TGTGCCAGCAGTTTAAGGCAGGGTGGTCAGCCCCAGCATTTT. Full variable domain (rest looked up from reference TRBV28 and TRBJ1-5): DVKVTQSSRYLVKRTGEKVFLECVQDMDHENMFWYRQDPGLGLRLIYFSYDVKMKEKGDIPEGYSVSREKKERFSLILESASTNQTSMYLCASSLRQGGQPQHFGDGTRLSIL.

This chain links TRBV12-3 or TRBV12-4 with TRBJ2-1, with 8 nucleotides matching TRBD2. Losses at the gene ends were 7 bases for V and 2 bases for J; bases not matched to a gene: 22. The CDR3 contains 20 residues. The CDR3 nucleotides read TGTGCCAGCACTCCTAGGAGGCCAGCAGCGGGAGTGGGTACCTACAATGAGCAGTTCTTC. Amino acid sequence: CASTPRRPAAGVGTYNEQFF.

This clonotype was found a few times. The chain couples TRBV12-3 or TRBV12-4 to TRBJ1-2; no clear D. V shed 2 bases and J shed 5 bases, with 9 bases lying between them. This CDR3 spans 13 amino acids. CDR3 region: CASSLRSPYGYTF. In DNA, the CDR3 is TGTGCCAGCAGTTTAAGGTCCCCGTATGGCTACACCTTC.

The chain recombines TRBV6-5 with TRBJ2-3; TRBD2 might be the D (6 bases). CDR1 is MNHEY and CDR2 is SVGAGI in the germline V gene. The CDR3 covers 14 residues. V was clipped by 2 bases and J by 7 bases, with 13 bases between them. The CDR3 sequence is CASSYGGSRNTQYF. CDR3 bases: TGTGCCAGCAGTTACGGGGGGAGTAGGAATACGCAGTATTTT.

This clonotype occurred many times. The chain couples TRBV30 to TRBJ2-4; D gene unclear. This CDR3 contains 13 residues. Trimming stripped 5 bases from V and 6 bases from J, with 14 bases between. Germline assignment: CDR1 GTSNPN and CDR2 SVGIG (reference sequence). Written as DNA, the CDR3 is TGTGCCTGGGGGTTGGGTCCTTTAAACATTCAGTACTTC. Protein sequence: CAWGLGPLNIQYF.

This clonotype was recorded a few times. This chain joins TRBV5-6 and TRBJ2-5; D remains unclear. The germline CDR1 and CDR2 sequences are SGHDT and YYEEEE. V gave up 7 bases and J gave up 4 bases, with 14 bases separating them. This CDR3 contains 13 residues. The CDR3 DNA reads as TGTGCCAGCGCGGCCGGCCGTCGAGAGACCCAGTACTTC. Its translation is CASAAGRRETQYF.

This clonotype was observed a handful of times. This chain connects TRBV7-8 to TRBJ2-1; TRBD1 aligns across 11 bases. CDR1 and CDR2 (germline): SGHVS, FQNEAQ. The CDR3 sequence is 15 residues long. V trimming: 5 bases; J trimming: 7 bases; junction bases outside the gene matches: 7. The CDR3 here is CASSLGQGARNEQFF. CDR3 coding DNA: TGTGCCAGCAGCCTAGGACAGGGGGCACGGAATGAGCAGTTCTTC.

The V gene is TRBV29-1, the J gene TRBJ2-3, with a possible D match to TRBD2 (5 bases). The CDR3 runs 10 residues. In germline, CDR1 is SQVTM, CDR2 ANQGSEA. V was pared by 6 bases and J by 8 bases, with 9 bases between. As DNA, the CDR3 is TGCAGCGTGAACAGCGGTACGCAGTATTTT. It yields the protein CSVNSGTQYF.

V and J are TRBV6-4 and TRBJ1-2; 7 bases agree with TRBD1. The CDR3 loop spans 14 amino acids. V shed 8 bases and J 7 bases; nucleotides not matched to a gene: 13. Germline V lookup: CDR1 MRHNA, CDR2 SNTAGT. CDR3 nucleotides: TGTGCCAGCTCGTCCCGGACAGGCCGGGGTGGCTACACCTTC. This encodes CASSSRTGRGGYTF.

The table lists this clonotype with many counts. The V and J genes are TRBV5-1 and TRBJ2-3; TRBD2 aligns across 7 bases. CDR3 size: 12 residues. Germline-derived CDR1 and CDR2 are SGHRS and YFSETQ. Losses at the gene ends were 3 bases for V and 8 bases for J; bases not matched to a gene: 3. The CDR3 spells CASSSRGGTQYF. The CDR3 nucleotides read TGCGCCAGCAGCTCTCGCGGGGGTACGCAGTATTTT.